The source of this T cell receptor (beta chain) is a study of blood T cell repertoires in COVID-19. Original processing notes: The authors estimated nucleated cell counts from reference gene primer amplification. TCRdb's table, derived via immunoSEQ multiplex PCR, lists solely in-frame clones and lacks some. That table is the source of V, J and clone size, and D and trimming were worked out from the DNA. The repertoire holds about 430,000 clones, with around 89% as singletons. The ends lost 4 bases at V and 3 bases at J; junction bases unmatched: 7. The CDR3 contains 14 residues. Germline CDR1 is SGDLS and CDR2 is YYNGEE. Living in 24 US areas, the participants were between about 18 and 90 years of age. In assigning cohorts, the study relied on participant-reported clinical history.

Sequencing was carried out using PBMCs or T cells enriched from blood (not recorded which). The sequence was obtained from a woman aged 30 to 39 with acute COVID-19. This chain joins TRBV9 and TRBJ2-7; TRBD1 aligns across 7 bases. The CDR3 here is CASSLGTVNYEQYF. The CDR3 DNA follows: TGTGCCAGCAGCCTCGGGACAGTAAACTACGAGCAGTACTTC.